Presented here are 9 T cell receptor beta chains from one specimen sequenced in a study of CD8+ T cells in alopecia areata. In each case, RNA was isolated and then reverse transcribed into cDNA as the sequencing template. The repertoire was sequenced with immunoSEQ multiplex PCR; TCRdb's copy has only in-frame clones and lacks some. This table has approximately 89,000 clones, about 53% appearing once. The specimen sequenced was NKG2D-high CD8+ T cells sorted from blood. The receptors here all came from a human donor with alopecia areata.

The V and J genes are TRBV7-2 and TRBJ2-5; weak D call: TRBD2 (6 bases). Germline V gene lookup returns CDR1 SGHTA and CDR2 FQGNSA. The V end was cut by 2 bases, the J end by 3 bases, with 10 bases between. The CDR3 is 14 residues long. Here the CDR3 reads CASSLRGGKETQYF. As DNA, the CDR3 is TGTGCCAGCAGCTTACGTGGGGGGAAAGAGACCCAGTACTTC.

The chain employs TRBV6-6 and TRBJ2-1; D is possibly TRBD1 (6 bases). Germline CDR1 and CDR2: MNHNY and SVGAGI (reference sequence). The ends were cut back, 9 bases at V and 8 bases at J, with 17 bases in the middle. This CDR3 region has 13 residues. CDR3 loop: CASKGSEGDEQFF. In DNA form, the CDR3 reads TGTGCCAGTAAGGGATCCGAGGGGGATGAGCAGTTCTTC.

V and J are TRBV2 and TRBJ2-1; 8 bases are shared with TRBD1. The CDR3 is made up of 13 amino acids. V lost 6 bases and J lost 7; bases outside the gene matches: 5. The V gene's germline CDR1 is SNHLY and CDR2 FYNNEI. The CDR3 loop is CASRDRVTNEQFF. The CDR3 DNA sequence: TGTGCCAGCAGGGACAGGGTTACGAATGAGCAGTTCTTC.

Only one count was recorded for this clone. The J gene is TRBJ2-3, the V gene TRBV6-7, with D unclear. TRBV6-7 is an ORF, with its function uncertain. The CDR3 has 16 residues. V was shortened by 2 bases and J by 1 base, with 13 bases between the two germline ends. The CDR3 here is CASSYLPRTRTDTQYF. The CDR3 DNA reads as TGTGCCAGCAGTTACCTCCCCCGAACCCGCACAGATACGCAGTATTTT.

CDR3 residues: CASSLSLRANNQPQHF. CDR3 in DNA: TGCGCCAGCAGCCTGTCGCTCCGGGCCAATAATCAGCCCCAGCATTTT. The gene calls are TRBV5-1 and TRBJ1-5, with D hard to call. This CDR3 is 16 amino acids long. V dropped 4 bases and J dropped 4 bases, with 18 bases sitting between them. Per the germline V gene, CDR1 is SGHRS and CDR2 is YFSETQ.

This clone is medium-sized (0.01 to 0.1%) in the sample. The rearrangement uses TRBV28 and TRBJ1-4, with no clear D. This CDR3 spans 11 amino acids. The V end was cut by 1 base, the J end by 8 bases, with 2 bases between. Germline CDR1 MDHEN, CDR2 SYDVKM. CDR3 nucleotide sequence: TGTGCCAGCAGTTTATACGAAAAACTGTTTTTT. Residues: CASSLYEKLFF.

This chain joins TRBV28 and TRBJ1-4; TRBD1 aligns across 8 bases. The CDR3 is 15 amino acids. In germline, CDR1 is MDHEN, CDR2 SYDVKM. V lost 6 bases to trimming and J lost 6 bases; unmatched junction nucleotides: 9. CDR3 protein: CASRPRQGTDEKLFF. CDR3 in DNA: TGTGCCAGCAGACCACGACAGGGGACCGATGAAAAACTGTTTTTT.

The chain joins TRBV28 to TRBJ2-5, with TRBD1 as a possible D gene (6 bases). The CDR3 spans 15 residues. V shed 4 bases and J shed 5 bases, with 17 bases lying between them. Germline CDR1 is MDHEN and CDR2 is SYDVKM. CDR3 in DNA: TGTGCCAGCAGTTCAACACAACAGGGCCCCGAGACCCAGTACTTC. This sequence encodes CASSSTQQGPETQYF. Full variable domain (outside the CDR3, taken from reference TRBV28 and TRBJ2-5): DVKVTQSSRYLVKRTGEKVFLECVQDMDHENMFWYRQDPGLGLRLIYFSYDVKMKEKGDIPEGYSVSREKKERFSLILESASTNQTSMYLCASSSTQQGPETQYFGPGTRLLVL.

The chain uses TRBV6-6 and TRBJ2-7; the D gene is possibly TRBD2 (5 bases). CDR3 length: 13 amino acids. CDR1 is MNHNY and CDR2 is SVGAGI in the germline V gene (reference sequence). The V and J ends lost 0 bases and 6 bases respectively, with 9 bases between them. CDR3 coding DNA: TGTGCCAGCAGTTACTCCCGGGGAAGCGAGCAGTACTTC. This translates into CASSYSRGSEQYF.